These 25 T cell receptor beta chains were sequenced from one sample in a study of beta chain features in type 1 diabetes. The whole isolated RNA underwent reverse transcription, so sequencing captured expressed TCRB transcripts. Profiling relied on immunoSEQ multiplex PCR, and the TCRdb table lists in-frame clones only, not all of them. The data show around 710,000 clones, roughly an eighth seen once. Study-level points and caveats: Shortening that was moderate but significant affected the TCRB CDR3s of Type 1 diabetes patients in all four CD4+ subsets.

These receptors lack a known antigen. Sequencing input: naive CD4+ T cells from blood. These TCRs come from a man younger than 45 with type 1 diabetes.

The CDR3 sequence is CASSGTTVYNEQFF. For the CDR3, the DNA is TGTGCCAGCAGCGGAACCACAGTTTACAATGAGCAGTTCTTC. This chain connects TRBV7-3 to TRBJ2-1; D unclear. The germline V gene has CDR1 SGHTA and CDR2 FQGTGA. With 5 bases removed from V and 4 bases from J, the gap between germline ends came to 12 bases. The CDR3 totals 14 residues.

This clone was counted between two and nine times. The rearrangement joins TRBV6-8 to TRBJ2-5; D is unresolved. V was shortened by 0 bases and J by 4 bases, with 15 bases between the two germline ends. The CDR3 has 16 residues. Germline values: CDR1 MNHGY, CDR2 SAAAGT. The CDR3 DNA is TGTGCCAGCAGTTACTCGAAATTTACAGAGCTAGAGACCCAGTACTTC. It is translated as CASSYSKFTELETQYF.

CDR3 in amino acids: CASSLGGSYEQYF. CDR3 bases: TGTGCCAGCAGCTTAGGAGGCTCCTACGAGCAGTACTTC. The chain carries TRBV11-3 and TRBJ2-7; D is unclear. Germline-derived CDR1 and CDR2 are SGHNT and YENEEA. The V end lost 1 base, the J end lost 0 bases, and 4 bases lay between the germline ends. CDR3 length: 13 residues.

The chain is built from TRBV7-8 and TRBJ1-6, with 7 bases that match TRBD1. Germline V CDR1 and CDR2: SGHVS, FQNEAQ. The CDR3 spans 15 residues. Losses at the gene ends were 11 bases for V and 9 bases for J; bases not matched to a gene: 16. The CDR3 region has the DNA TGTGCCTCCACGGACCACAGGGGCTCAGGTTCACCCCTCCACTTT. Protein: CASTDHRGSGSPLHF.

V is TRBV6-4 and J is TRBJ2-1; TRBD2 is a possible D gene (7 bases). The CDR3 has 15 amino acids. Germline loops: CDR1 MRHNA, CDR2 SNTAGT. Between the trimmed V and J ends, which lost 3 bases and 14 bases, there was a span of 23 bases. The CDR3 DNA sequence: TGTGCCAGCAGTGAGCTGGGGGCGCCCGGGACTAATAAGTTCTTC. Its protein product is CASSELGAPGTNKFF.

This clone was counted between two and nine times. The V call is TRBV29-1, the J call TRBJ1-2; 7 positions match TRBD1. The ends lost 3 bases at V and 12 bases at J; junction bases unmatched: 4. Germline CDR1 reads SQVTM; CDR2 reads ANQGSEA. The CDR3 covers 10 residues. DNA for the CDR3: TGCAGCGTTGATATCAGGGGGGACACCTTC. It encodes CSVDIRGDTF.

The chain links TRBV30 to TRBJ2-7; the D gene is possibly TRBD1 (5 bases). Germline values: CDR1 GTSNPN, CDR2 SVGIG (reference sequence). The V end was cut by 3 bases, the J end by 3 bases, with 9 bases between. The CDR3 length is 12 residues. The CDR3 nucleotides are TGTGCCTGGAGGCAGGGCAACTACGAGCAGTACTTC. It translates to CAWRQGNYEQYF.

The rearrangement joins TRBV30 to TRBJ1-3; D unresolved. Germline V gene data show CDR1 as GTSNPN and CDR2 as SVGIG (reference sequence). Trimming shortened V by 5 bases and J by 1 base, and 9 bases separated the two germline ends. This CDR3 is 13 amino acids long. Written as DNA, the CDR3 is TGTGCCTGGGTCGTGGTGTCTGGAAACACCATATATTTT. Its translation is CAWVVVSGNTIYF.

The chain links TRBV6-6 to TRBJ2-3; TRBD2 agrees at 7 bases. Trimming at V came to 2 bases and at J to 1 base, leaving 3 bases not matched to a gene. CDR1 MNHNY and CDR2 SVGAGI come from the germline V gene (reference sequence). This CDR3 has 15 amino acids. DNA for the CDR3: TGTGCCAGCAGTTACGTCCGGGGGGGCACAGATACGCAGTATTTT. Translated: CASSYVRGGTDTQYF.

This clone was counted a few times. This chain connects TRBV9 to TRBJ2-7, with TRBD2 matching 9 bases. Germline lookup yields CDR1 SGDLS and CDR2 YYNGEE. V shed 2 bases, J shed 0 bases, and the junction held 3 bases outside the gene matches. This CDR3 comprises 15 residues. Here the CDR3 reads CASSVASGDSYEQYF. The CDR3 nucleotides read TGTGCCAGCAGCGTTGCTAGCGGGGACTCCTACGAGCAGTACTTC.

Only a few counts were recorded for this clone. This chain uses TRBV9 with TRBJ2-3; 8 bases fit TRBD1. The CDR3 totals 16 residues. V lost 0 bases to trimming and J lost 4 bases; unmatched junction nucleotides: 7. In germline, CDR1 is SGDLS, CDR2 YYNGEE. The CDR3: CASSVGDRGIADTQYF. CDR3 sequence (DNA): TGTGCCAGCAGCGTAGGCGACAGGGGAATTGCAGATACGCAGTATTTT.

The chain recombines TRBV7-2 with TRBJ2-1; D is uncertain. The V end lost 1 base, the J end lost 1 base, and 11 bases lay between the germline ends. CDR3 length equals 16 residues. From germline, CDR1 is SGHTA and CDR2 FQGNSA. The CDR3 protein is CASSLGPHGSYNEQFF. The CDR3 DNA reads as TGTGCCAGCAGCTTAGGACCCCATGGTTCCTACAATGAGCAGTTCTTC.

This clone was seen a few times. The CDR3 sequence is CSVSGGAGNTIYF. The DNA for the CDR3 is TGCAGCGTTAGCGGAGGGGCTGGAAACACCATATATTTT. The V call is TRBV29-1, the J call TRBJ1-3, with D possibly TRBD1 on 5 matching bases. Germline V gene data show CDR1 as SQVTM and CDR2 as ANQGSEA. The CDR3 runs 13 residues. V was pared by 5 bases and J by 2 bases, with 10 bases between.

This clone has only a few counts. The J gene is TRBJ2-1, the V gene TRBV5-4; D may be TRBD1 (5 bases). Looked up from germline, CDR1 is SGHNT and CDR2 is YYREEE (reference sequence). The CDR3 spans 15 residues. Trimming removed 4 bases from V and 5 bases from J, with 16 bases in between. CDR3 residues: CASSQGTASNNEQFF. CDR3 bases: TGTGCCAGCAGCCAGGGAACAGCCAGCAACAATGAGCAGTTCTTC.

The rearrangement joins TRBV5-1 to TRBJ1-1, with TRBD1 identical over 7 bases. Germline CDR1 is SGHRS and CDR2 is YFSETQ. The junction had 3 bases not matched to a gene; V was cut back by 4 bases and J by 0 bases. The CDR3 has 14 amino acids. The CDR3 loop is CASSGGQMNTEAFF. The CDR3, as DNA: TGCGCCAGCAGCGGGGGACAGATGAACACTGAAGCTTTCTTT.

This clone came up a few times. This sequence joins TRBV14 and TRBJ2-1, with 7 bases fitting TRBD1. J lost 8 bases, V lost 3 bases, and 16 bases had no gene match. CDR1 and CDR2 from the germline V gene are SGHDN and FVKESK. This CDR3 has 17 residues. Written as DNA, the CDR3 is TGTGCCAGCAGCCATGGCCCCTTTAAGACAGGGTATGATGAGCAGTTCTTC. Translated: CASSHGPFKTGYDEQFF.

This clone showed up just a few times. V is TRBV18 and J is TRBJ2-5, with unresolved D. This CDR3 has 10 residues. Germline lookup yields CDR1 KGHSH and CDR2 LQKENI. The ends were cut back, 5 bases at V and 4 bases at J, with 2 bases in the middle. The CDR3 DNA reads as TGTGCCAGCTCAGGAGAGACCCAGTACTTC. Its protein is CASSGETQYF.

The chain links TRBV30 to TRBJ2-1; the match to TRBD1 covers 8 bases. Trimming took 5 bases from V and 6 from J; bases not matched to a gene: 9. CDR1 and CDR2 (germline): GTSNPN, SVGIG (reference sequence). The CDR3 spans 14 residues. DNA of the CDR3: TGTGCCTGGTCTCCCAGGGGGCGCGTCAATGAGCAGTTCTTC. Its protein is CAWSPRGRVNEQFF.

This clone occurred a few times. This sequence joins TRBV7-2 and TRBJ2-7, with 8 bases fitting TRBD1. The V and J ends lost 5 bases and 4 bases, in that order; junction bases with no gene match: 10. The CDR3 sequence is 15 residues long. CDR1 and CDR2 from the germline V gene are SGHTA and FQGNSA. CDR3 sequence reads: CASSPGQGNRYEQYF. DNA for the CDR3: TGTGCCAGCAGCCCAGGACAGGGCAATCGATACGAGCAGTACTTC.

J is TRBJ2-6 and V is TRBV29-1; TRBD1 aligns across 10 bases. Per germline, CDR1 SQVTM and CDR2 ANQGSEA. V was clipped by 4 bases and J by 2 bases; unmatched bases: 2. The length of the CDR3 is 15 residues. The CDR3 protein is CSVGTGGTGANVLTF. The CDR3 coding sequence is TGCAGCGTTGGGACAGGGGGAACTGGGGCCAACGTCCTGACTTTC.

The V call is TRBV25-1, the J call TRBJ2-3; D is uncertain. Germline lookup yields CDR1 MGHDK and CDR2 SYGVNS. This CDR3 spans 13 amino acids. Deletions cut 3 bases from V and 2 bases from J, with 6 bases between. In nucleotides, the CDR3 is TGTGCCAGCAGTGATCGGAACACAGATACGCAGTATTTT. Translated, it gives CASSDRNTDTQYF.

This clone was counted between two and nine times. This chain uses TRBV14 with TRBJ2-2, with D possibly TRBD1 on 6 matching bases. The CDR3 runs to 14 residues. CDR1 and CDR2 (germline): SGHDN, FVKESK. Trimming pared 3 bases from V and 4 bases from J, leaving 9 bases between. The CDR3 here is CASSQTGSTGELFF. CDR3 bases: TGTGCCAGCAGCCAGACAGGTAGCACCGGGGAGCTGTTTTTT.

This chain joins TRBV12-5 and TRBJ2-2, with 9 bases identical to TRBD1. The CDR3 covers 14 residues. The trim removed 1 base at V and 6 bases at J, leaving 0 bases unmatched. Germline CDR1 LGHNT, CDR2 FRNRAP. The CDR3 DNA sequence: TGTGCTAGTGGTTTGGGACAGGGGGCCGGGGAGCTGTTTTTT. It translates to CASGLGQGAGELFF.

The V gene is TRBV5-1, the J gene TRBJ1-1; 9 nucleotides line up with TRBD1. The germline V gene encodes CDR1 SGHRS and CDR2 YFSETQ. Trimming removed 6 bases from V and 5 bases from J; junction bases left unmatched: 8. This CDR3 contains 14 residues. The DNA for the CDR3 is TGCGCCAGCATAGCCGGGACAGGGCCTACTGAAGCTTTCTTT. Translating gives CASIAGTGPTEAFF.

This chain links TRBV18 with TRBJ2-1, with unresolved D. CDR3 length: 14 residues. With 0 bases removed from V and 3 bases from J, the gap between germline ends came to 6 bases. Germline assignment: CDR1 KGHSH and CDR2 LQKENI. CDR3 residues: CASSPPPDYNEQFF. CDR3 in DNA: TGTGCCAGCTCACCACCCCCAGACTACAATGAGCAGTTCTTC.